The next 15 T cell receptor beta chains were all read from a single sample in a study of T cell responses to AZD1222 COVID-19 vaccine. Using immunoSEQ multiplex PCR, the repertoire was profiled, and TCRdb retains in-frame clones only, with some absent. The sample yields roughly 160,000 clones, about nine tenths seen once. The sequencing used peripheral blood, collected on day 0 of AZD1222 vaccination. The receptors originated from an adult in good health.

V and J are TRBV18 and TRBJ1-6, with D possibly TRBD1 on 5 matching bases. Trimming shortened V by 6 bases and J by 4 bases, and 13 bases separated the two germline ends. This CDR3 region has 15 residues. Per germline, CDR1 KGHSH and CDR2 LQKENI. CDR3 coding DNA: TGTGCCAGCTCGCCCCGGGACGGATATAATTCACCCCTCCACTTT. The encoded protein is CASSPRDGYNSPLHF. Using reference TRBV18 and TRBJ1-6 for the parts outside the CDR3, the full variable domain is NAGVMQNPRHLVRRRGQEARLRCSPMKGHSHVYWYRQLPEEGLKFMVYLQKENIIDESGMPKERFSAEFPKEGPSILRIQQVVRGDSAAYFCASSPRDGYNSPLHFGNGTRLTVT.

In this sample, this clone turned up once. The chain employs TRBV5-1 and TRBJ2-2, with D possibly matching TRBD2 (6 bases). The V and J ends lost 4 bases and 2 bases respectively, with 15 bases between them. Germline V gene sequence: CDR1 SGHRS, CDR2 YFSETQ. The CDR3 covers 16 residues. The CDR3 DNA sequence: TGCGCCAGCAGCGGCCAGGGCGGGACTAACACCGGGGAGCTGTTTTTT. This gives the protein CASSGQGGTNTGELFF. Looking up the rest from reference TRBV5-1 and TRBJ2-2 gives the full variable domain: KAGVTQTPRYLIKTRGQQVTLSCSPISGHRSVSWYQQTPGQGLQFLFEYFSETQRNKGNFPGRFSGRQFSNSRSEMNVSTLELGDSALYLCASSGQGGTNTGELFFGEGSRLTVL.

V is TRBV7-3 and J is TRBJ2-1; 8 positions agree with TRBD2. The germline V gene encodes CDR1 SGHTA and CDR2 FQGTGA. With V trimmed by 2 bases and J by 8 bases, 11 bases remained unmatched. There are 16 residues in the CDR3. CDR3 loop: CASSLSSGGRGDEQFF. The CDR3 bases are TGTGCCAGCAGCTTATCAAGCGGGGGCCGAGGGGATGAGCAGTTCTTC.

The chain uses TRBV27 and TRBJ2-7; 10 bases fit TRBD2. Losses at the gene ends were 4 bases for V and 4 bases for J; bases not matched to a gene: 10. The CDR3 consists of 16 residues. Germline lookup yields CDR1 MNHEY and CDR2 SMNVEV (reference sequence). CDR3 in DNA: TGTGCCAGCAGTTCTATAGGGGCTAGCGGGGGATACGAGCAGTACTTC. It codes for CASSSIGASGGYEQYF.

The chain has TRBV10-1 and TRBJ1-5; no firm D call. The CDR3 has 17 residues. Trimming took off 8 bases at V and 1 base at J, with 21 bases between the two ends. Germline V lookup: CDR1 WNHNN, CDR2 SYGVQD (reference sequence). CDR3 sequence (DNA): TGCGCCAGCCGAAACAGTCTCCAAATAGGGAGCAATCAGCCCCAGCATTTT. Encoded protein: CASRNSLQIGSNQPQHF.

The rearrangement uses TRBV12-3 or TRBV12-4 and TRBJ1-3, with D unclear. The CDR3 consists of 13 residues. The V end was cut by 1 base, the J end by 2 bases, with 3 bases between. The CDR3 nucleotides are TGTGCCAGCAGTTTAGAGGCTGGAAACACCATATATTTT. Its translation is CASSLEAGNTIYF.

This chain's CDR3 is CASSLGPEFYEQYF. The CDR3, as DNA: TGTGCCAGCAGCTTGGGACCAGAATTCTACGAGCAGTACTTC. The V gene is TRBV11-2, the J gene TRBJ2-7; D tentatively reads TRBD1 or TRBD2 (5 bases each). This CDR3 contains 14 residues. The germline CDR1 and CDR2 sequences are SGHAT and FQNNGV. V gave up 3 bases and J gave up 3 bases, with 12 bases separating them.

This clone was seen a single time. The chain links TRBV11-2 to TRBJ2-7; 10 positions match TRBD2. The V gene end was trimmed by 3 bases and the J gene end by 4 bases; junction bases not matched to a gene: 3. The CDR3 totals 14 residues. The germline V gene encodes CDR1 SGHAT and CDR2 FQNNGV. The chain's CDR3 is CASSLGSGGYEQYF. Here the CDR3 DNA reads TGTGCCAGCAGCTTGGGTAGCGGGGGGTACGAGCAGTACTTC. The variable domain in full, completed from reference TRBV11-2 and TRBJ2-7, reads EAGVAQSPRYKIIEKRQSVAFWCNPISGHATLYWYQQILGQGPKLLIQFQNNGVVDDSQLPKDRFSAERLKGVDSTLKIQPAKLEDSAVYLCASSLGSGGYEQYFGPGTRLTVT.

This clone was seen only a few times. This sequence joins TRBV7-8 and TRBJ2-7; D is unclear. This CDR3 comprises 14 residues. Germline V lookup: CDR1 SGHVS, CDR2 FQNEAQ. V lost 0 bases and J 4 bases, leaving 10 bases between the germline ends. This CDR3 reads CASSLAGSNYEQYF. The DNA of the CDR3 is TGTGCCAGCAGCTTAGCGGGCAGCAATTACGAGCAGTACTTC.

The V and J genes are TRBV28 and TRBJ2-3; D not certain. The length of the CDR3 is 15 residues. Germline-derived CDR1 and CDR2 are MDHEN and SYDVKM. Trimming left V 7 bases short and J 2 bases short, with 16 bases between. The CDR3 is CASINNGPSTDTQYF. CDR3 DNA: TGTGCCAGCATTAACAATGGCCCCTCCACAGATACGCAGTATTTT.

The CDR3 loop reads CASSQQGQETQYF. The CDR3 DNA reads as TGCGCCAGCAGCCAACAGGGACAAGAGACCCAGTACTTC. The chain recombines TRBV5-1 with TRBJ2-5; a possible D gene is TRBD1 (6 bases). Trimming took off 4 bases at V and 2 bases at J, with 9 bases between the two ends. From germline, CDR1 is SGHRS and CDR2 YFSETQ. The CDR3 is made up of 13 amino acids.

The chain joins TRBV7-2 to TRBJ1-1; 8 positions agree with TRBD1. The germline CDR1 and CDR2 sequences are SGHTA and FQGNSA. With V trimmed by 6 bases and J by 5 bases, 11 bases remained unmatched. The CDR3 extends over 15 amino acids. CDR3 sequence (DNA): TGTGCCAGCAGGCACACGACAGGGGTTGGGACTGAAGCTTTCTTT. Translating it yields CASRHTTGVGTEAFF.

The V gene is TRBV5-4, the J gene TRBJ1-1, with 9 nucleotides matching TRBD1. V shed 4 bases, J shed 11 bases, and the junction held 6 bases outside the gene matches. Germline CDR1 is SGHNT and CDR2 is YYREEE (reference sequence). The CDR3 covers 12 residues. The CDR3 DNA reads TGTGCCAGCAGCCATGACAGGGGGACGGCTTTCTTT. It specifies CASSHDRGTAFF.

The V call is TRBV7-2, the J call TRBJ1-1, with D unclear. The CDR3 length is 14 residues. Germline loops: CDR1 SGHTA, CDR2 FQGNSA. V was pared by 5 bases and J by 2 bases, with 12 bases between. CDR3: CASSIQNGNTEAFF. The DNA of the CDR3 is TGTGCCAGCAGCATCCAAAACGGAAACACTGAAGCTTTCTTT.

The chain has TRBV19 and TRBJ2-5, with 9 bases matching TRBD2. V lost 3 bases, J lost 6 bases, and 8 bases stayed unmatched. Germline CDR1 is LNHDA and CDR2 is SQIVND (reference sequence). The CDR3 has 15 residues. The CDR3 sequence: CASSMRRGGSKTQYF. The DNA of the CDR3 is TGTGCCAGTAGTATGAGGCGGGGGGGCAGTAAGACCCAGTACTTC.